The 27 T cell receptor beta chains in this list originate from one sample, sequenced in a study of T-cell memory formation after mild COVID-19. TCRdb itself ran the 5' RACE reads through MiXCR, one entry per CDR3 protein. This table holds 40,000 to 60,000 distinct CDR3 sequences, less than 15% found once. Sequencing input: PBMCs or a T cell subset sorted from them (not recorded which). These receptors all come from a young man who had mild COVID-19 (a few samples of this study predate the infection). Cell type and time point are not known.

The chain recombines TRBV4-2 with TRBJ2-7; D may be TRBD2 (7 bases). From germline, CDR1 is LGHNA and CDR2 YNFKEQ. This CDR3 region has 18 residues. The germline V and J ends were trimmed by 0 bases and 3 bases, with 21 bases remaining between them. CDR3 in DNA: TGTGCCAGCAGCCAAGATCTTCGGACGGGGGGCCAGTACTACGAGCAGTACTTC. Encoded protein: CASSQDLRTGGQYYEQYF.

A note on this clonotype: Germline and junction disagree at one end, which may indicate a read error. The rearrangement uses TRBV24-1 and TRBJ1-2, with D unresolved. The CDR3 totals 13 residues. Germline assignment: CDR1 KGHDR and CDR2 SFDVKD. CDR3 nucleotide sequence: TGTGCCACCAGTGATTTTACGGGCAATGGCCACACCTTC. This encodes CATSDFTGNGHTF.

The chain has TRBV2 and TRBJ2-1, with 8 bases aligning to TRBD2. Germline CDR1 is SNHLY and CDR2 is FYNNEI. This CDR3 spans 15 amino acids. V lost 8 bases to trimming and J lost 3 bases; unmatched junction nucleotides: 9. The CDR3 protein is CASAAQAGGYNEQFF. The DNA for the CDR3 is TGTGCCAGCGCGGCCCAGGCGGGGGGCTACAATGAGCAGTTCTTC. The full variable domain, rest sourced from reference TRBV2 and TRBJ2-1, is EPEVTQTPSHQVTQMGQEVILRCVPISNHLYFYWYRQILGQKVEFLVSFYNNEISEKSEIFDDQFSVERPDGSNFTLKIRSTKLEDSAMYFCASAAQAGGYNEQFFGPGTRLTVL.

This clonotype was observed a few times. Written as DNA, the CDR3 is TGTGCCAGTCTGCCGGGACTAGCGGGGGGGGTAGGCAATGAGCAGTTCTTC. Encoded protein: CASLPGLAGGVGNEQFF. This chain links TRBV12-3 or TRBV12-4 with TRBJ2-1, with 16 bases identical to TRBD2. CDR3 length: 17 residues. V dropped 9 bases and J dropped 6; count of bases not matched to a gene: 11.

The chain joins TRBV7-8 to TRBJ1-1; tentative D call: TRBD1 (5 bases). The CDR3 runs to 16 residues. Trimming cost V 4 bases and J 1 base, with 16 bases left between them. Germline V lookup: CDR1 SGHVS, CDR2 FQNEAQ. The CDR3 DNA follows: TGTGCCAGCAGCTACCTTCCGGGACCGCGGAACACTGAAGCTTTCTTT. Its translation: CASSYLPGPRNTEAFF.

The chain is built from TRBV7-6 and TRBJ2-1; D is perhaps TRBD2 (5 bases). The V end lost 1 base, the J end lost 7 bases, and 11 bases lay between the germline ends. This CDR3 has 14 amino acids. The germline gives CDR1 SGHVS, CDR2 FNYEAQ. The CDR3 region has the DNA TGTGCCAGCAGCTTAGACCGGGGTTGGAATGAGCAGTTCTTC. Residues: CASSLDRGWNEQFF.

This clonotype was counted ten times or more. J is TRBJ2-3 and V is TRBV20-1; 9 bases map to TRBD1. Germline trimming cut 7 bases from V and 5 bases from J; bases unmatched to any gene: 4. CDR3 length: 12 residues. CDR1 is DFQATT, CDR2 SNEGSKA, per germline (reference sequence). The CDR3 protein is CSEQGAGDTQYF. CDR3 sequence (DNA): TGCAGTGAACAGGGGGCCGGAGATACGCAGTATTTT.

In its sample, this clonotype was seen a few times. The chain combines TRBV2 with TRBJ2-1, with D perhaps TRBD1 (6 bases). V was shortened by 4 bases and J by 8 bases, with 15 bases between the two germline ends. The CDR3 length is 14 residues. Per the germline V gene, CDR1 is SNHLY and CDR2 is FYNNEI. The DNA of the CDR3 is TGTGCCAGCAGTGGCTCCGGGACACTAGATGAGCAGTTCTTC. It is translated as CASSGSGTLDEQFF. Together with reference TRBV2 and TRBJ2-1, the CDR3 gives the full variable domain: EPEVTQTPSHQVTQMGQEVILRCVPISNHLYFYWYRQILGQKVEFLVSFYNNEISEKSEIFDDQFSVERPDGSNFTLKIRSTKLEDSAMYFCASSGSGTLDEQFFGPGTRLTVL.

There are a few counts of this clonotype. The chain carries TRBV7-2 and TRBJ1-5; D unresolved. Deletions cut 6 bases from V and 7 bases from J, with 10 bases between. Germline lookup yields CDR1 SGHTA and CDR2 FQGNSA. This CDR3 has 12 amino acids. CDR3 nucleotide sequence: TGTGCCAGCAGTTATTTGGAACAGCCCCAGCATTTT. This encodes CASSYLEQPQHF.

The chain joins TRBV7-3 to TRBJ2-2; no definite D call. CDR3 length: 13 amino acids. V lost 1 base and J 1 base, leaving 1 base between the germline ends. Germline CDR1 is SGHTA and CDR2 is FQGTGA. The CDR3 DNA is TGTGCCAGCAGCTTAAAGAACACCGGGGAGCTGTTTTTT. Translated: CASSLKNTGELFF. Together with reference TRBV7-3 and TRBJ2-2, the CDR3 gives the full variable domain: GAGVSQTPSNKVTEKGKYVELRCDPISGHTALYWYRQSLGQGPEFLIYFQGTGAADDSGLPNDRFFAVRPEGSVSTLKIQRTERGDSAVYLCASSLKNTGELFFGEGSRLTVL.

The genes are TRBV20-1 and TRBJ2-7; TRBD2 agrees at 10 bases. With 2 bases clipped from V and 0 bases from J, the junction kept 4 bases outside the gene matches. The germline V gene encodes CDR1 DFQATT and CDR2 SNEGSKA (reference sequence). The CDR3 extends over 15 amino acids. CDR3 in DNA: TGCAGTGCTAGAAAAGCGGGGGGGGACTCCTACGAGCAGTACGTC. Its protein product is CSARKAGGDSYEQYV.

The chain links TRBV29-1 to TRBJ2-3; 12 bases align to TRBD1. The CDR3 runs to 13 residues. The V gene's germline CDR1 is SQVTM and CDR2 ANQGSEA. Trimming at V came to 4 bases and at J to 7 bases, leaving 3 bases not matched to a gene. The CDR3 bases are TGCAGCGTTGGGGACAGGGGGCTGAATACGCAGTATTTT. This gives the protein CSVGDRGLNTQYF.

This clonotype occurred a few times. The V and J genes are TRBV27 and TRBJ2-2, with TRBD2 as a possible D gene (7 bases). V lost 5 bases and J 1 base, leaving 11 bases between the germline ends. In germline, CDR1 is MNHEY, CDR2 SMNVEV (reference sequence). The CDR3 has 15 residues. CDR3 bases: TGTGCCAGCAGTCTGAGGGGGGGGAACACCGGGGAGCTGTTTTTT. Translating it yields CASSLRGGNTGELFF.

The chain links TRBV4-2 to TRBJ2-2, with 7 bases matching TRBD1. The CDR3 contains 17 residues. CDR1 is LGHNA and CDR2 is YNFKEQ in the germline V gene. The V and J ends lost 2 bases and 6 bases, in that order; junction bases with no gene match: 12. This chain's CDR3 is CASSQLKSGGEAGELFF. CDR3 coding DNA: TGTGCCAGCAGCCAACTCAAATCAGGGGGAGAGGCCGGGGAGCTGTTTTTT.

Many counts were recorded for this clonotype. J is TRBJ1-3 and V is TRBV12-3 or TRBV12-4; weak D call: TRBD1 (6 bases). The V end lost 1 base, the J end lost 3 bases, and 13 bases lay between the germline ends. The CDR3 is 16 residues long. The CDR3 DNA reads TGTGCCAGCAGTTTAGTGGGACAAAGAAGTGGAAACACCATATATTTT. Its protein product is CASSLVGQRSGNTIYF.

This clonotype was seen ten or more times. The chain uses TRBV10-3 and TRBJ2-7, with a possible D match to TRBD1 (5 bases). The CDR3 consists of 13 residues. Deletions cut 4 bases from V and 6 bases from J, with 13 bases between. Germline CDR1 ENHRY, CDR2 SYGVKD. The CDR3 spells CAISAVPQGEQYV. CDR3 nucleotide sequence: TGTGCCATCAGTGCTGTCCCGCAGGGCGAGCAGTACGTC.

CDR3 coding DNA: TGTGCCAGCAGCCCCTCAACAGGGGGAAATTCACCCCTCCACTTT. Translation gives CASSPSTGGNSPLHF. This chain connects TRBV13 to TRBJ1-6, with 8 bases fitting TRBD1. CDR3 size: 15 residues. CDR1 is PRHDT, CDR2 FYEKMQ, per germline (reference sequence). Trimming removed 5 bases from V and 7 bases from J; junction bases left unmatched: 7.

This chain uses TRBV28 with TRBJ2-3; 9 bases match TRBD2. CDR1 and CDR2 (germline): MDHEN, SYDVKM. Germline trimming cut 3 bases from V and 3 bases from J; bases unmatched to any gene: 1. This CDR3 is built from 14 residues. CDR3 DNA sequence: TGTGCCAGCAGTTTTCTAGCGGGGACAGATACGCAGTATTTT. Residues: CASSFLAGTDTQYF. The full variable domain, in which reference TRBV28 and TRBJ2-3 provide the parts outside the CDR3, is DVKVTQSSRYLVKRTGEKVFLECVQDMDHENMFWYRQDPGLGLRLIYFSYDVKMKEKGDIPEGYSVSREKKERFSLILESASTNQTSMYLCASSFLAGTDTQYFGPGTRLTVL.

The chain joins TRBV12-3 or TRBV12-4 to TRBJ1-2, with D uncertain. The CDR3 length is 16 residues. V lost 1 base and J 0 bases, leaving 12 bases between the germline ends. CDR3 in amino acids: CASSLGVGLANYGYTF. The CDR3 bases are TGTGCCAGCAGTTTAGGAGTAGGGCTAGCTAACTATGGCTACACCTTC.

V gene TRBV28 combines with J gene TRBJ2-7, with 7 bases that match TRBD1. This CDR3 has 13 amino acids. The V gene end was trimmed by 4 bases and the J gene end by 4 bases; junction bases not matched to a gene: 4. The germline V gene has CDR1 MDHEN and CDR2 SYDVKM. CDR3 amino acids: CASSSGQEYEQYV. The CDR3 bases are TGTGCCAGCAGTTCCGGACAGGAGTACGAGCAGTACGTC.

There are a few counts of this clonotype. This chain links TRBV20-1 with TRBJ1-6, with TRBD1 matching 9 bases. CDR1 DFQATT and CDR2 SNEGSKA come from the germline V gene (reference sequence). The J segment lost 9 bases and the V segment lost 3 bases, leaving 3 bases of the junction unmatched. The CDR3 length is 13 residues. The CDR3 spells CSASLQGASPLHF. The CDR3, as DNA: TGCAGTGCTAGCTTACAGGGGGCTTCACCCCTCCACTTT.

The CDR3 region has the DNA TGTGCCATCAGCGGGACAGGGGACCCAGCCAAAAACATTCAGTACTTC. Protein product: CAISGTGDPAKNIQYF. V and J are TRBV10-3 and TRBJ2-4, with 10 bases matching TRBD1. The CDR3 is made up of 16 amino acids. Trimming cost V 6 bases and J 0 bases; bases outside gene matches: 5. In germline, CDR1 is ENHRY, CDR2 SYGVKD.

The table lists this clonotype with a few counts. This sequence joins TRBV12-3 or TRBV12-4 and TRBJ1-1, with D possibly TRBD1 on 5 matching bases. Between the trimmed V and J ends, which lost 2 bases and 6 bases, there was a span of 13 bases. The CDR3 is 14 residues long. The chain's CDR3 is CASSLRTRGAEAFF. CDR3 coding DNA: TGTGCCAGCAGTTTAAGGACCCGGGGGGCTGAAGCTTTCTTT.

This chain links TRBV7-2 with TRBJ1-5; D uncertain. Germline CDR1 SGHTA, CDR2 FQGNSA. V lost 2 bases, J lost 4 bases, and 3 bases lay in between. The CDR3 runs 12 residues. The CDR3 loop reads CASSLYNQPQHF. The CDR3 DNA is TGTGCCAGCAGCTTATATAATCAGCCCCAGCATTTT. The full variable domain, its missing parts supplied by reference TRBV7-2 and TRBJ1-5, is GAGVSQSPSNKVTEKGKDVELRCDPISGHTALYWYRQSLGQGLEFLIYFQGNSAPDKSGLPSDRFSAERTGGSVSTLTIQRTQQEDSAVYLCASSLYNQPQHFGDGTRLSIL.

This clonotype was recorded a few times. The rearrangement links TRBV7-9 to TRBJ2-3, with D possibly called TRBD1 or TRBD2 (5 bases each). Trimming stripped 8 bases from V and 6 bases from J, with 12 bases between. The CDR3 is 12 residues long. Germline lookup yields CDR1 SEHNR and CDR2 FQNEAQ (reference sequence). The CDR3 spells CASDRDADTQYF. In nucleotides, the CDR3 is TGTGCCAGCGACCGGGACGCCGATACGCAGTATTTT.

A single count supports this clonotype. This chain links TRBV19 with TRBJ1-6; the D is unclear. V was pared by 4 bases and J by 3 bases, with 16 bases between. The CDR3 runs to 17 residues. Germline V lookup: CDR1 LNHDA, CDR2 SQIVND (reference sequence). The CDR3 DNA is TGTGCCAGTAGTAAGAGCCAGATCCTCAACTATAATTCACCCCTCCACTTT. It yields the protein CASSKSQILNYNSPLHF.

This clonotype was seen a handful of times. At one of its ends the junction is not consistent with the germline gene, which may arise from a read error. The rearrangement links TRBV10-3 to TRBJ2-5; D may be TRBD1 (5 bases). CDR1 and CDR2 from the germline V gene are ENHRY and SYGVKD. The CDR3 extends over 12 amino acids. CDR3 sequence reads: CAIRDSKETQYF. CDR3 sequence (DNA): TGTGCCATCCGTGACAGTAAAGAGACCCAGTACTTC.